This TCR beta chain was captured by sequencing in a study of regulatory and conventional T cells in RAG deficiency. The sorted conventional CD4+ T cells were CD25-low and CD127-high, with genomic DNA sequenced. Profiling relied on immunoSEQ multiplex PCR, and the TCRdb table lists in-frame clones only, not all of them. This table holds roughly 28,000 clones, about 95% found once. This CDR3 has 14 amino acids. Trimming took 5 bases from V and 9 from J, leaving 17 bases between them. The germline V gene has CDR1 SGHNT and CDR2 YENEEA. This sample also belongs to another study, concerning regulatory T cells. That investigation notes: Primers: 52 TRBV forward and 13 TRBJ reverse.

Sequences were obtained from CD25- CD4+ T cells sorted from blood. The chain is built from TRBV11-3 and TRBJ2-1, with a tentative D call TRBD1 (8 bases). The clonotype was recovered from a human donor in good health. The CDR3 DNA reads TGTGCCAGCAGCCCGGGGGGACAGGTAGCTGAGCAGTTCTTC. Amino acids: CASSPGGQVAEQFF.